Listed here are 9 T cell receptor beta chains from one sample, sequenced in a study of early T cells in non-severe SARS-CoV-2 infection. TCRdb fed the 5' RACE reads into MiXCR, producing one record per CDR3 protein. The sample includes about 52,000 distinct CDR3 sequences, 11% seen only once; the top ten take around 14%. Sequencing used whole blood. The receptor source for this set is an adult who was a healthcare worker with PCR-confirmed SARS-CoV-2 infection or an uninfected control (not recorded which).

This clonotype appeared a single time. This chain uses TRBV6-5 with TRBJ1-1, with TRBD1 matching 7 bases. Germline values: CDR1 MNHEY, CDR2 SVGAGI. J lost 0 bases, V lost 6 bases, and 7 bases had no gene match. The CDR3 spans 15 residues. Here the CDR3 reads CASSQVGQLNTEAFF. CDR3 sequence (DNA): TGTGCCAGCAGCCAGGTGGGACAGTTGAACACTGAAGCTTTCTTT.

This clonotype was counted ten times or more. V usage is TRBV29-1 and J usage is TRBJ2-5; TRBD2 matches at 8 bases. This CDR3 region has 13 residues. The germline V gene encodes CDR1 SQVTM and CDR2 ANQGSEA. After removal of 3 bases from V and 3 bases from J, the junction contained 3 bases not matched to a gene. The CDR3, as DNA: TGCAGCGTTGAGGCACTAGCGGAAGAGACCCAGTACTTC. This codes for CSVEALAEETQYF. Full variable domain (rest looked up from reference TRBV29-1 and TRBJ2-5): SAVISQKPSRDICQRGTSLTIQCQVDSQVTMMFWYRQQPGQSLTLIATANQGSEATYESGFVIDKFPISRPNLTFSTLTVSNMSPEDSSIYLCSVEALAEETQYFGPGTRLLVL.

This clonotype came up many times. The J gene is TRBJ1-1, the V gene TRBV7-2; possibly TRBD1 for D (5 bases). Germline loops: CDR1 SGHTA, CDR2 FQGNSA. V was clipped by 7 bases and J by 6 bases, with 18 bases between them. The length of the CDR3 is 14 residues. CDR3 DNA sequence: TGTGCCAGCACCCTACAGGCAGCGGTCGCTGAAGCTTTCTTT. As protein: CASTLQAAVAEAFF.

This clonotype was counted ten times or more. The chain uses TRBV11-2 and TRBJ2-2; 10 bases line up with TRBD2. The V gene's germline CDR1 is SGHAT and CDR2 FQNNGV. The V and J ends lost 1 base and 10 bases, in that order; junction bases with no gene match: 6. The CDR3 length is 15 residues. The CDR3 loop is CASSLAGGLAEELFF. CDR3 in DNA: TGTGCCAGCAGCTTAGCTGGCGGACTAGCGGAGGAGCTGTTTTTT.

The V gene is TRBV7-9, the J gene TRBJ2-1, with D unclear. The CDR3 contains 12 residues. Trimming took off 11 bases at V and 2 bases at J, with 10 bases between the two ends. Germline assignment: CDR1 SEHNR and CDR2 FQNEAQ (reference sequence). CDR3 in amino acids: CAGSSTYNEQFF. CDR3 in DNA: TGTGCCGGAAGTTCGACCTACAATGAGCAGTTCTTC.

There are a few counts of this clonotype. J is TRBJ1-4 and V is TRBV4-2, with a tentative D call TRBD1 (5 bases). The CDR3 spans 16 residues. CDR1 LGHNA and CDR2 YNFKEQ come from the germline V gene. V was shortened by 1 base and J by 6 bases, with 15 bases between the two germline ends. Written as DNA, the CDR3 is TGTGCCAGCAGCCAAGGGAGGGGAGAAGGAGATGAAAAACTGTTTTTT. The encoded protein is CASSQGRGEGDEKLFF.

This clonotype was observed a few times. The V and J genes are TRBV30 and TRBJ2-2, with 16 bases lining up with TRBD2. The CDR3 is 16 amino acids. In germline, CDR1 is GTSNPN, CDR2 SVGIG (reference sequence). Losses at the gene ends were 4 bases for V and 6 bases for J; bases not matched to a gene: 5. The CDR3 spells CAWTPGLAGGPGELFF. CDR3 nucleotide sequence: TGTGCCTGGACCCCGGGACTAGCGGGAGGGCCCGGGGAGCTGTTTTTT. The full variable domain, rest sourced from reference TRBV30 and TRBJ2-2, is SQTIHQWPATLVQPVGSPLSLECTVEGTSNPNLYWYRQAAGRGLQLLFYSVGIGQISSEVPQNLSASRPQDRQFILSSKKLLLSDSGFYLCAWTPGLAGGPGELFFGEGSRLTVL.

J is TRBJ2-5 and V is TRBV29-1; D uncertain. Germline V gives CDR1 SQVTM, CDR2 ANQGSEA. The CDR3 has 11 residues. As DNA, the CDR3 is TGCGGCATTCGGGTGGGGAAGACCCAGTACTTC. Translation: CGIRVGKTQYF.

This clonotype turned up a few times. This sequence joins TRBV7-3 and TRBJ2-1, with D uncertain. Per the germline V gene, CDR1 is SGHTA and CDR2 is FQGTGA. V was trimmed by 5 bases and J by 6 bases, leaving 8 bases between them. The CDR3 contains 12 residues. The CDR3 bases are TGTGCCAGCAGCAACCCCAGCAATGAGCAGTTCTTC. Translated, it gives CASSNPSNEQFF. The entire variable domain, with the rest obtained from reference TRBV7-3 and TRBJ2-1, is as follows: GAGVSQTPSNKVTEKGKYVELRCDPISGHTALYWYRQSLGQGPEFLIYFQGTGAADDSGLPNDRFFAVRPEGSVSTLKIQRTERGDSAVYLCASSNPSNEQFFGPGTRLTVL.